The 10 T cell receptor beta chains presented below share a single source sample, sequenced in a study of CD8 T cells in Susac syndrome. Reverse transcription of about 0.45 to 1 ug RNA was performed with random hexamers. TCRdb reprocessed the immunoSEQ multiplex PCR reads via MiXCR and lists one record per CDR3 protein. This table holds approximately 200,000 distinct CDR3 sequences, just under 95% found once. The material sequenced was CD4+ T cells from PBMCs. All receptors derive from a human donor with multiple sclerosis.

The chain combines TRBV11-3 with TRBJ2-1, with 10 nucleotides matching TRBD2. Unmatched junction bases numbered 11, after V lost 6 bases and J lost 15 bases. The germline V gene has CDR1 SGHNT and CDR2 YENEEA. The CDR3 covers 13 residues. The chain's CDR3 is CASSMKGTSVPFF. CDR3 coding DNA: TGTGCCAGCAGTATGAAGGGGACTAGCGTTCCGTTCTTC.

The V call is TRBV20-1, the J call TRBJ2-5, with D possibly being TRBD2 (7 bases). The V gene's germline CDR1 is DFQATT and CDR2 SNEGSKA (reference sequence). With 1 base removed from V and 2 bases from J, the gap between germline ends came to 14 bases. The CDR3 is 15 residues long. The CDR3 sequence is CSARVAGAVQETQYF. The CDR3 region has the DNA TGCAGTGCTAGAGTCGCGGGGGCTGTTCAAGAGACCCAGTACTTC.

This clonotype was counted a single time. The rearrangement links TRBV24-1 to TRBJ2-1; D gene uncertain. Germline V gene lookup returns CDR1 KGHDR and CDR2 SFDVKD. The germline V and J ends were trimmed by 3 bases and 6 bases, with 8 bases remaining between them. There are 13 residues in the CDR3. This CDR3 is CATSDPIGNEQFF. For the CDR3, the DNA is TGTGCCACCAGTGATCCGATCGGCAATGAGCAGTTCTTC.

The chain recombines TRBV7-2 with TRBJ1-6; D gene uncertain. Trimming took off 3 bases at V and 10 bases at J, with 16 bases between the two ends. The CDR3 runs to 15 residues. Germline CDR1 is SGHTA and CDR2 is FQGNSA. The CDR3 reads CASSFTPDRGSPLHF. The CDR3 coding sequence is TGTGCCAGCAGCTTTACCCCCGACCGCGGGTCACCCCTCCACTTT. Looking up the rest from reference TRBV7-2 and TRBJ1-6 gives the full variable domain: GAGVSQSPSNKVTEKGKDVELRCDPISGHTALYWYRQSLGQGLEFLIYFQGNSAPDKSGLPSDRFSAERTGGSVSTLTIQRTQQEDSAVYLCASSFTPDRGSPLHFGNGTRLTVT.

The chain joins TRBV27 to TRBJ1-1; D perhaps matches TRBD1 (6 bases). Deletions cut 2 bases from V and 5 bases from J, with 12 bases between. CDR1 is MNHEY and CDR2 is SMNVEV in the germline V gene (reference sequence). CDR3 length: 14 residues. CDR3 in DNA: TGTGCCAGCAGTTTAATGGGGGGCGGAACTGAAGCTTTCTTT. Translated: CASSLMGGGTEAFF.

This clonotype was counted a few times. This chain links TRBV6-1 with TRBJ2-5, with D perhaps matching TRBD2 (6 bases). The CDR3 sequence is 13 residues long. Germline-derived CDR1 and CDR2 are MNHNS and SASEGT. The germline V and J ends were trimmed by 6 bases and 7 bases, with 15 bases remaining between them. CDR3 nucleotide sequence: TGTGCCAGCAGACGAACTAGCTCCAGGACCCAGTACTTC. Amino acids: CASRRTSSRTQYF.

V and J are TRBV9 and TRBJ2-3, with 10 bases identical to TRBD2. J was trimmed by 5 bases and V by 3 bases; bases with no gene match: 6. The CDR3 loop spans 15 amino acids. The germline gives CDR1 SGDLS, CDR2 YYNGEE. The CDR3 sequence is CASSGTGLAQDTQYF. The CDR3 DNA is TGTGCCAGCAGCGGAACGGGACTAGCGCAAGATACGCAGTATTTT.

The rearrangement joins TRBV10-3 to TRBJ2-5; a possible D gene is TRBD2 (6 bases). Per germline, CDR1 ENHRY and CDR2 SYGVKD. The CDR3 consists of 14 residues. V lost 5 bases and J lost 4, with 14 bases in between. CDR3 in DNA: TGTGCCATCAGTTGGACTAACAAGGGAGAGACCCAGTACTTC. This gives the protein CAISWTNKGETQYF.

This CDR3 is CAWSSGERYGYTF. The CDR3, as DNA: TGTGCCTGGAGTTCGGGGGAACGCTATGGCTACACCTTC. The V call is TRBV30, the J call TRBJ1-2; D is perhaps TRBD1 (5 bases). V was trimmed by 2 bases and J by 4 bases, leaving 11 bases between them. Germline CDR1 GTSNPN, CDR2 SVGIG (reference sequence). There are 13 residues in the CDR3.

The rearrangement uses TRBV6-2 or TRBV6-3 and TRBJ2-3, with D unresolved. Looked up from germline, CDR1 is MNHEY and CDR2 is SVGEGT. The length of the CDR3 is 12 residues. V lost 2 bases and J 10 bases, leaving 10 bases between the germline ends. CDR3: CASSYAGMAQYF. In nucleotides, the CDR3 is TGTGCCAGCAGTTACGCAGGCATGGCGCAGTATTTT.